The T cell receptor (beta chain) under discussion was sequenced for a study of shared clonotypes between healthy human individuals. Clones were read by immunoSEQ multiplex PCR, and TCRdb kept only the in-frame ones, dropping some. Here the sample spans millions of clones, more than 90% being singletons. Each of the donors was a healthy adult who was HIV-negative and had not had a recent acute infection or vaccination. With 3 bases removed from V and 0 bases from J, the gap between germline ends came to 9 bases. The germline gives CDR1 LNHDA, CDR2 SQIVND (reference sequence). The CDR3 spans 15 residues.

The sequence derives from a man aged 18 to 30 in good health. The chain is built from TRBV19 and TRBJ1-5; D ambiguous. What was sequenced was naive CD4+ T cells sorted from blood. As for subset: CD45RA+ positively selected. The CDR3 DNA sequence: TGTGCCAGTAGTATTCTGGTTCTTAGCAATCAGCCCCAGCATTTT. Translating it yields CASSILVLSNQPQHF.